These 21 T cell receptor beta chains were all obtained from the same sample, sequenced in a study of spatial heterogeneity in lung cancer. The sample's time point: sample taken at primary tumor resection. Unsorted whole RNA of tumor, nontumor lung or frozen PBMC was sequenced. TCRdb itself ran the 5' RACE reads through MiXCR, one entry per CDR3 protein. The table has tens of thousands of distinct CDR3 sequences, roughly an eighth seen once. Specimen: PBMCs, collected at surgery. The origin of the receptors is a male donor with early-stage non-small cell lung cancer.

This clonotype has more than one count but fewer than ten. V usage is TRBV18 and J usage is TRBJ1-1; D possibly corresponds to TRBD1 (5 bases). With 3 bases removed from V and 7 bases from J, the gap between germline ends came to 9 bases. CDR1 and CDR2 (germline): KGHSH, LQKENI. CDR3 length: 12 residues. The CDR3 loop reads CASSPTEGEAFF. In DNA form, the CDR3 reads TGTGCCAGCTCACCGACAGAAGGTGAAGCTTTCTTT.

In its sample, this clonotype was seen a few times. The chain joins TRBV6-1 to TRBJ1-5; D is ambiguous. CDR1 is MNHNS, CDR2 SASEGT, per germline. Trimming pared 4 bases from V and 1 base from J, leaving 8 bases between. CDR3 size: 14 residues. This CDR3 reads CASSGTGSNQPQHF. CDR3 bases: TGTGCCAGCAGTGGGACTGGGAGCAATCAGCCCCAGCATTTT.

The gene calls are TRBV6-1 and TRBJ1-1; 11 nucleotides align to TRBD1. Germline lookup yields CDR1 MNHNS and CDR2 SASEGT. The CDR3 is 14 residues long. V lost 7 bases to trimming and J lost 1 base; unmatched junction nucleotides: 2. In DNA form, the CDR3 reads TGTGCCAGCATTGGACAGGGGGCGAACACTGAAGCTTTCTTT. Translating gives CASIGQGANTEAFF.

This clonotype was observed a handful of times. The gene calls are TRBV11-1 and TRBJ1-1; no clear D gene. Trimming removed 4 bases at V and 6 bases at J, with 9 bases between. Germline V CDR1 and CDR2: SGHAT, FQDESV (reference sequence). The CDR3 is 12 amino acids. CDR3 loop: CASSSRPPEAFF. The CDR3 nucleotides read TGTGCCAGCAGCTCGCGTCCCCCTGAAGCTTTCTTT. The full variable domain, rest sourced from reference TRBV11-1 and TRBJ1-1, is EAEVAQSPRYKITEKSQAVAFWCDPISGHATLYWYRQILGQGPELLVQFQDESVVDDSQLPKDRFSAERLKGVDSTLKIQPAELGDSAMYLCASSSRPPEAFFGQGTRLTVV.

This clonotype was seen at least ten times. The chain recombines TRBV6-2 or TRBV6-3 with TRBJ2-7; D could derive from TRBD1 or TRBD2 (5 bases each). This CDR3 spans 16 amino acids. In germline, CDR1 is MNHEY, CDR2 SVGEGT. V was shortened by 9 bases and J by 2 bases, with 23 bases between the two germline ends. The CDR3 loop is CASAGARGFKAYEQYF. CDR3 in DNA: TGTGCCAGTGCCGGGGCCCGAGGATTCAAGGCCTACGAGCAGTACTTC.

CDR3 sequence: CASSQLASGIYEQYF. The CDR3 DNA follows: TGTGCCAGCAGCCAACTTGCTAGCGGGATTTACGAGCAGTACTTC. V gene TRBV3-1 combines with J gene TRBJ2-7, with 9 bases that match TRBD2. Losses at the gene ends were 2 bases for V and 4 bases for J; bases not matched to a gene: 6. This CDR3 comprises 15 residues. Germline V CDR1 and CDR2: LGHDT, YNNKEL (reference sequence).

In its sample, this clonotype was seen a few times. The rearrangement links TRBV6-6 to TRBJ2-3; 13 bases are shared with TRBD2. The V gene's germline CDR1 is MNHNY and CDR2 SVGAGI (reference sequence). V was clipped by 6 bases and J by 3 bases; unmatched bases: 6. The CDR3 runs 16 residues. CDR3 sequence: CASSPRGLAGTDTQYF. For the CDR3, the DNA is TGTGCCAGCAGCCCCAGGGGACTAGCGGGGACAGATACGCAGTATTTT.

This clonotype appeared a few times. The J gene is TRBJ2-1, the V gene TRBV19; D is uncertain. The CDR3 totals 17 residues. V lost 2 bases, J lost 0 bases, and 14 bases lay in between. Germline V gene lookup returns CDR1 LNHDA and CDR2 SQIVND (reference sequence). CDR3 region: CASSIRTGSNSYNEQFF. Written as DNA, the CDR3 is TGTGCCAGTAGTATAAGGACGGGTAGCAACTCCTACAATGAGCAGTTCTTC.

This clonotype was recorded at least ten times. The V and J genes are TRBV7-9 and TRBJ2-1; D gene ambiguous. V lost 1 base and J lost 10, with 11 bases in between. The germline V gene encodes CDR1 SEHNR and CDR2 FQNEAQ (reference sequence). The CDR3 contains 13 residues. CDR3 region: CASSLGLSTEQFF. The CDR3 DNA is TGTGCCAGCAGCTTAGGGCTTTCCACCGAGCAGTTCTTC.

This sequence joins TRBV2 and TRBJ2-3; TRBD1 aligns across 9 bases. The CDR3 runs 15 residues. V shed 7 bases and J 1 base; nucleotides not matched to a gene: 6. From germline, CDR1 is SNHLY and CDR2 FYNNEI. DNA for the CDR3: TGTGCCAGCACTTTCCGGGACAGGGGCACAGATACGCAGTATTTT. Protein sequence: CASTFRDRGTDTQYF. The full variable domain, completed using reference TRBV2 and TRBJ2-3, is EPEVTQTPSHQVTQMGQEVILRCVPISNHLYFYWYRQILGQKVEFLVSFYNNEISEKSEIFDDQFSVERPDGSNFTLKIRSTKLEDSAMYFCASTFRDRGTDTQYFGPGTRLTVL.

The chain joins TRBV19 to TRBJ2-2, with a tentative D call TRBD1 (5 bases). Trimming stripped 8 bases from V and 4 bases from J, with 11 bases between. The CDR3 has 13 amino acids. CDR1 and CDR2 (germline): LNHDA, SQIVND (reference sequence). The CDR3 region has the DNA TGTGCCAGTCAACAGGTGGTCACCGGGGAGCTGTTTTTT. It translates to CASQQVVTGELFF.

CDR3 sequence reads: CSAPGWGDVEAFF. DNA for the CDR3: TGCAGTGCCCCGGGGTGGGGGGATGTTGAAGCTTTCTTT. This chain connects TRBV20-1 to TRBJ1-1; D possibly corresponds to TRBD1 (5 bases). CDR1 DFQATT and CDR2 SNEGSKA come from the germline V gene (reference sequence). This CDR3 region has 13 residues. Trimming left V 6 bases short and J 7 bases short, with 18 bases between.

This clonotype was counted only a few times. V gene TRBV4-1 combines with J gene TRBJ1-2; D gene unclear. This CDR3 contains 14 residues. Trimming took off 1 base at V and 4 bases at J, with 10 bases between the two ends. Germline V lookup: CDR1 MGHRA, CDR2 YSYEKL. CDR3 in amino acids: CASSQVLQSYGYTF. CDR3 nucleotides: TGCGCCAGCAGCCAAGTCTTACAGTCCTATGGCTACACCTTC.

This rearrangement joins TRBV20-1 to TRBJ2-1; 8 bases are a match to TRBD1. Unmatched junction bases numbered 11, after V lost 4 bases and J lost 6 bases. The CDR3 loop spans 15 amino acids. Germline CDR1 DFQATT, CDR2 SNEGSKA (reference sequence). The CDR3, as DNA: TGCAGTGCTATGACCGGGACAGGAAGATTCAATGAGCAGTTCTTC. Its protein product is CSAMTGTGRFNEQFF.

This clonotype has a handful of counts. The chain combines TRBV6-5 with TRBJ2-5, with 7 nucleotides matching TRBD1. The junction had 8 bases not matched to a gene; V was cut back by 6 bases and J by 4 bases. The length of the CDR3 is 14 residues. Germline V CDR1 and CDR2: MNHEY, SVGAGI. The CDR3 DNA follows: TGTGCCAGCAGCCGGGGACAGCCTCCAGAGACCCAGTACTTC. Protein: CASSRGQPPETQYF.

This clonotype showed up just a few times. The rearrangement joins TRBV20-1 to TRBJ2-5; D possibly uses TRBD1 or TRBD2 (5 bases each). Germline assignment: CDR1 DFQATT and CDR2 SNEGSKA (reference sequence). There are 9 residues in the CDR3. Trimming removed 7 bases from V and 7 bases from J, with 7 bases in between. The CDR3: CSVGGTQYF. For the CDR3, the DNA is TGCAGTGTTGGGGGGACCCAGTACTTC.

The chain has TRBV12-3 or TRBV12-4 and TRBJ1-1; 9 bases agree with TRBD1. The V gene end was trimmed by 6 bases and the J gene end by 8 bases; junction bases not matched to a gene: 4. The CDR3 is 12 residues long. The CDR3 coding sequence is TGTGCCAGCAGCCGGGACAGGGCCGAAGCTTTCTTT. Its protein is CASSRDRAEAFF.

V usage is TRBV27 and J usage is TRBJ2-5; the D is unclear. V dropped 0 bases and J dropped 2 bases, with 13 bases sitting between them. Germline CDR1 MNHEY, CDR2 SMNVEV (reference sequence). The length of the CDR3 is 16 residues. CDR3 sequence (DNA): TGTGCCAGCAGTTTATCGATCGGTACACGTCAAGAGACCCAGTACTTC. It yields the protein CASSLSIGTRQETQYF.

This clonotype was counted between two and nine times. V and J are TRBV6-1 and TRBJ1-2; D gene ambiguous. This CDR3 has 15 residues. The V end lost 4 bases, the J end lost 8 bases, and 20 bases lay between the germline ends. Germline V lookup: CDR1 MNHNS, CDR2 SASEGT. This chain's CDR3 is CASSARTTSYDGYTF. CDR3 DNA: TGTGCCAGCAGTGCTCGTACAACAAGTTATGACGGCTACACCTTC.

This clonotype appeared a few times. The chain uses TRBV7-8 and TRBJ2-3; no reliable D call. This CDR3 comprises 14 residues. CDR1 and CDR2 (germline): SGHVS, FQNEAQ. The ends were cut back, 5 bases at V and 2 bases at J, with 11 bases in the middle. CDR3 loop: CASSLRIHTDTQYF. The CDR3 DNA is TGTGCCAGCAGCCTTCGTATCCACACAGATACGCAGTATTTT.

Only a few counts were recorded for this clonotype. This chain links TRBV5-6 with TRBJ2-7; 7 bases line up with TRBD2. J was trimmed by 5 bases and V by 0 bases; bases with no gene match: 11. Germline loops: CDR1 SGHDT, CDR2 YYEEEE. CDR3 length: 16 residues. The CDR3 here is CASSLGVPAGINEQYF. The CDR3 bases are TGTGCCAGCAGCTTGGGTGTGCCAGCGGGGATAAACGAGCAGTACTTC.